The 6 T cell receptor beta chains below all came from one sample that was sequenced in a study of blood T cells in healthy people across ages. Through a sample-barcoded 5' primer and a J-beta primer mix, a second PCR was run for roughly 7 to 12 cycles. Each CDR3 protein is one row after TCRdb ran MiXCR on the 5' RACE reads. Of 1.5 million to 2 million distinct CDR3 sequences in the sample, 28% were seen once. Sequencing was carried out using blood. These receptor sequences come from a woman aged 25 to 39 in good health.

On this clonotype itself: The junction shows a germline mismatch at one end, possibly a read error. This chain connects TRBV7-2 to TRBJ2-4, with D possibly matching TRBD2 (5 bases). The J call may be mistaken, given a closer DNA end match to TRBJ2-7. The CDR3 covers 13 residues. The germline V gene has CDR1 SGHTA and CDR2 FQGNSA. The CDR3 region is CAGSSAADYEQYF. The DNA for the CDR3 is TGTGCCGGCAGCTCAGCGGCGGACTACGAGCAGTACTTC.

This clonotype was seen more than once but under ten times. The V call is TRBV9, the J call TRBJ2-1, with 10 nucleotides matching TRBD2. Trimming took 2 bases from V and 7 from J; bases not matched to a gene: 9. Per the germline V gene, CDR1 is SGDLS and CDR2 is YYNGEE. CDR3 length: 16 residues. The CDR3 DNA is TGTGCCAGCAGCGTCGGGACTAGCGTAGCCCTAAATGAGCAGTTCTTC. Translating it yields CASSVGTSVALNEQFF.

V usage is TRBV9 and J usage is TRBJ2-3, with D perhaps matching TRBD1 or TRBD2 (5 bases each). V was shortened by 3 bases and J by 1 base, with 15 bases between the two germline ends. Germline CDR1 SGDLS, CDR2 YYNGEE. The CDR3 loop spans 16 amino acids. The CDR3 loop reads CASSGRMGVGTDTQYF. In DNA form, the CDR3 reads TGTGCCAGCAGCGGAAGAATGGGGGTAGGCACAGATACGCAGTATTTT. The variable domain in full, completed from reference TRBV9 and TRBJ2-3, reads DSGVTQTPKHLITATGQRVTLRCSPRSGDLSVYWYQQSLDQGLQFLIQYYNGEERAKGNILERFSAQQFPDLHSELNLSSLELGDSALYFCASSGRMGVGTDTQYFGPGTRLTVL.

Many counts were recorded for this clonotype. J is TRBJ2-7 and V is TRBV7-9; D not certain. V lost 4 bases and J lost 3, with 19 bases in between. CDR1 and CDR2 (germline): SEHNR, FQNEAQ (reference sequence). CDR3 length equals 16 residues. CDR3 amino acids: CASSWNELARYYEQYF. As DNA, the CDR3 is TGTGCCAGCAGCTGGAATGAGCTGGCCCGATACTACGAGCAGTACTTC. The full variable domain, in which reference TRBV7-9 and TRBJ2-7 provide the parts outside the CDR3, is DTGVSQNPRHKITKRGQNVTFRCDPISEHNRLYWYRQTLGQGPEFLTYFQNEAQLEKSRLLSDRFSAERPKGSFSTLEIQRTEQGDSAMYLCASSWNELARYYEQYFGPGTRLTVT.

The chain couples TRBV10-1 to TRBJ2-7; possibly TRBD1 for D (6 bases). Per the germline V gene, CDR1 is WNHNN and CDR2 is SYGVQD (reference sequence). CDR3 length: 17 residues. The V end lost 2 bases, the J end lost 1 base, and 18 bases lay between the germline ends. CDR3 sequence reads: CASSEPTFRTDSYEQYF. CDR3 sequence (DNA): TGCGCCAGCAGTGAGCCGACTTTCCGGACAGATTCCTACGAGCAGTACTTC.

The chain links TRBV3-1 to TRBJ1-1; D not certain. Germline V gene sequence: CDR1 LGHDT, CDR2 YNNKEL (reference sequence). The CDR3 length is 13 residues. V lost 5 bases and J lost 0, with 7 bases in between. CDR3 nucleotides: TGTGCCAGCAGCGATACAGTGAACACTGAAGCTTTCTTT. Protein sequence: CASSDTVNTEAFF. Filled out from reference TRBV3-1 and TRBJ1-1, the complete variable domain reads DTAVSQTPKYLVTQMGNDKSIKCEQNLGHDTMYWYKQDSKKFLKIMFSYNNKELIINETVPNRFSPKSPDKAHLNLHINSLELGDSAVYFCASSDTVNTEAFFGQGTRLTVV.